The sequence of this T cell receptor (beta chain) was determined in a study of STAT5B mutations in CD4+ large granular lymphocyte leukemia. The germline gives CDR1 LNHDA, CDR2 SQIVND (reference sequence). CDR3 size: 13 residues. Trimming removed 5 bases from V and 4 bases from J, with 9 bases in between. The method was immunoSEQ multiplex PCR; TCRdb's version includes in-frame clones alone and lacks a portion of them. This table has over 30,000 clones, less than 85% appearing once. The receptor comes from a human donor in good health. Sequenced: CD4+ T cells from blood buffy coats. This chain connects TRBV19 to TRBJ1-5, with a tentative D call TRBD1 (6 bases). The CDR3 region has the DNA TGTGCCAGTAGTGCACAGGGAAATCAGCCCCAGCATTTT. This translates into CASSAQGNQPQHF. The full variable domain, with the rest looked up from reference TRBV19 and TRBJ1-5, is DGGITQSPKYLFRKEGQNVTLSCEQNLNHDAMYWYRQDPGQGLRLIYYSQIVNDFQKGDIAEGYSVSREKKESFPLTVTSAQKNPTAFYLCASSAQGNQPQHFGDGTRLSIL.